The next 21 T cell receptor beta chains were all read from a single sample in a study of graft-versus-host responses after intestinal transplantation. Produced via immunoSEQ multiplex PCR; TCRdb's table is partial and in-frame only. The sample records about 96,000 clones, around nine tenths being singletons. No antigen has been assigned to these receptors. The source material was unstimulated CD4+ T cells sorted from spleen or lymph node cells, sampled before intestinal transplant. The receptor set was obtained from a human donor who received an intestinal transplant.

This sequence joins TRBV7-8 and TRBJ1-2, with 10 bases fitting TRBD1. Germline V gives CDR1 SGHVS, CDR2 FQNEAQ. There are 15 residues in the CDR3. V shed 4 bases and J 2 bases; nucleotides not matched to a gene: 4. CDR3 nucleotides: TGTGCCAGCAGCTATCGGACAGGGGGAAACTATGGCTACACCTTC. It yields the protein CASSYRTGGNYGYTF.

J is TRBJ1-1 and V is TRBV6-1; no reliable D call. V was shortened by 5 bases and J by 4 bases, with 14 bases between the two germline ends. The CDR3 sequence is 14 residues long. Germline loops: CDR1 MNHNS, CDR2 SASEGT. CDR3 sequence reads: CASSLVLRSTEAFF. The CDR3 DNA reads TGTGCCAGCAGTCTGGTCCTAAGGAGCACTGAAGCTTTCTTT.

The chain joins TRBV5-1 to TRBJ2-7; 10 nucleotides agree with TRBD1. J lost 3 bases, V lost 1 base, and 1 base had no gene match. CDR3 length: 14 residues. The germline CDR1 and CDR2 sequences are SGHRS and YFSETQ. The DNA of the CDR3 is TGCGCCAGCAGCTTGCGGGACAGGGGCTACGAGCAGTACTTC. Translation gives CASSLRDRGYEQYF.

The rearrangement uses TRBV4-2 and TRBJ2-2; 16 bases map to TRBD2. Trimming took 3 bases from V and 6 from J; bases not matched to a gene: 10. Germline V gene data show CDR1 as LGHNA and CDR2 as YNFKEQ. The CDR3 extends over 19 amino acids. CDR3 coding DNA: TGTGCCAGCAGCCACGGGACTAGCGGGGGGGCCATGGGGGCCGGGGAGCTGTTTTTT. This codes for CASSHGTSGGAMGAGELFF.

The chain has TRBV5-1 and TRBJ2-5; D unclear. V was pared by 6 bases and J by 2 bases, with 11 bases between. Germline lookup yields CDR1 SGHRS and CDR2 YFSETQ. This CDR3 region has 13 residues. Written as DNA, the CDR3 is TGCGCCAGCACCCTACTCCCGCAAGAGACCCAGTACTTC. This codes for CASTLLPQETQYF.

This chain connects TRBV5-1 to TRBJ2-5; TRBD1 agrees at 8 bases. The germline gives CDR1 SGHRS, CDR2 YFSETQ. Trimming at V came to 4 bases and at J to 3 bases, leaving 2 bases not matched to a gene. This CDR3 comprises 13 residues. CDR3 coding DNA: TGCGCCAGCAGCCCACAGGGGGAAGAGACCCAGTACTTC. It encodes CASSPQGEETQYF.

This chain's CDR3 is CASSFNSGNTEAFF. The CDR3 bases are TGTGCCAGCAGCTTTAATTCCGGGAACACTGAAGCTTTCTTT. The chain joins TRBV7-8 to TRBJ1-1; no clear D. Germline loops: CDR1 SGHVS, CDR2 FQNEAQ. Trimming left V 3 bases short and J 1 base short, with 9 bases between. This CDR3 spans 14 amino acids.

The rearrangement joins TRBV9 to TRBJ2-5; D is perhaps TRBD2 (6 bases). Germline CDR1 SGDLS, CDR2 YYNGEE. V was pared by 4 bases and J by 5 bases, with 15 bases between. The CDR3 spans 14 residues. This CDR3 reads CASSLSGTGETQYF. CDR3 DNA sequence: TGTGCCAGCAGCCTGTCGGGGACTGGGGAGACCCAGTACTTC. The full variable domain, completed using reference TRBV9 and TRBJ2-5, is DSGVTQTPKHLITATGQRVTLRCSPRSGDLSVYWYQQSLDQGLQFLIQYYNGEERAKGNILERFSAQQFPDLHSELNLSSLELGDSALYFCASSLSGTGETQYFGPGTRLLVL.

The chain has TRBV6-5 and TRBJ1-2, with TRBD1 matching 9 bases. The CDR3 length is 13 residues. The trim removed 6 bases at V and 8 bases at J, leaving 7 bases unmatched. Germline loops: CDR1 MNHEY, CDR2 SVGAGI. CDR3 coding DNA: TGTGCCAGCAGAGTAGACAGGGGGGGAGGCTACACCTTC. As protein: CASRVDRGGGYTF.

The chain carries TRBV5-4 and TRBJ2-7, with unresolved D. Per germline, CDR1 SGHNT and CDR2 YYREEE (reference sequence). The CDR3 is 14 amino acids. V was trimmed by 4 bases and J by 3 bases, leaving 14 bases between them. This CDR3 is CASSDEVPVYEQYF. The DNA for the CDR3 is TGTGCCAGCAGCGACGAGGTACCCGTCTACGAGCAGTACTTC.

The V gene is TRBV27, the J gene TRBJ1-5, with D unclear. The germline V gene has CDR1 MNHEY and CDR2 SMNVEV (reference sequence). This CDR3 is 15 amino acids long. V was clipped by 3 bases and J by 1 base, with 10 bases between them. CDR3 residues: CASSFDRLSNQPQHF. The CDR3 DNA is TGTGCCAGCAGTTTCGATCGACTGAGCAATCAGCCCCAGCATTTT.

The chain couples TRBV19 to TRBJ2-7; possible D gene TRBD1, 6 bases. Per the germline V gene, CDR1 is LNHDA and CDR2 is SQIVND (reference sequence). This CDR3 has 13 amino acids. Trimming stripped 4 bases from V and 11 bases from J, with 18 bases between. The DNA for the CDR3 is TGTGCCAGTAGTAACAGGGATATTTACTTTGAGTACTTC. It specifies CASSNRDIYFEYF.

The chain has TRBV6-6 and TRBJ2-7; D not certain. There are 14 residues in the CDR3. Trimming left V 0 bases short and J 3 bases short, with 9 bases between. The germline gives CDR1 MNHNY, CDR2 SVGAGI (reference sequence). In DNA, the CDR3 is TGTGCCAGCAGTTACTCGCGTTCGGGCTACGAGCAGTACTTC. Its protein product is CASSYSRSGYEQYF.

This chain connects TRBV6-5 to TRBJ2-7; 10 nucleotides match TRBD1. CDR3 size: 15 residues. Germline CDR1 and CDR2: MNHEY and SVGAGI. J was trimmed by 4 bases and V by 6 bases; bases with no gene match: 9. In nucleotides, the CDR3 is TGTGCCAGCAGAGGATACCGGGACAGGGGATACGAGCAGTACTTC. The encoded protein is CASRGYRDRGYEQYF.

The chain combines TRBV10-3 with TRBJ2-3; 14 bases are shared with TRBD2. The germline gives CDR1 ENHRY, CDR2 SYGVKD. J lost 4 bases, V lost 5 bases, and 11 bases had no gene match. This CDR3 comprises 18 residues. The CDR3 DNA reads as TGTGCCATCAGTAAAGGGACTAGCGGGGGCCCGTTGGCAGATACGCAGTATTTT. Translating gives CAISKGTSGGPLADTQYF.

Regarding this clone: Within the sample, other DNA sequences also encode this same CDR3. The chain links TRBV11-3 to TRBJ1-1; D not certain. The CDR3 spans 14 residues. Germline V gene sequence: CDR1 SGHNT, CDR2 YENEEA. V was pared by 0 bases and J by 1 base, with 6 bases between. The CDR3 DNA follows: TGTGCCAGCAGCTTAGATCGGGGGAACACTGAAGCTTTCTTT. As protein: CASSLDRGNTEAFF.

V gene TRBV1 combines with J gene TRBJ2-7; the table calls TRBD2, which could not be checked here. TRBV1 is designated a pseudogene. The CDR3 has 17 residues. CDR3 protein: CTSSHLLGLAGETEQYF. The CDR3 DNA is TGCACCAGCAGCCATCTCCTTGGGCTAGCGGGAGAGACCGAGCAGTACTTC.

In nucleotides, the CDR3 is TGTGCCTGGAGTTACCATACAGGGGTCTATAATTCACCCCTCCACTTT. Protein sequence: CAWSYHTGVYNSPLHF. V usage is TRBV30 and J usage is TRBJ1-6; 7 nucleotides align to TRBD1. Germline values: CDR1 GTSNPN, CDR2 SVGIG (reference sequence). Trimming removed 2 bases from V and 3 bases from J; junction bases left unmatched: 7. The CDR3 runs to 16 residues. The entire variable domain, with the rest obtained from reference TRBV30 and TRBJ1-6, is as follows: SQTIHQWPATLVQPVGSPLSLECTVEGTSNPNLYWYRQAAGRGLQLLFYSVGIGQISSEVPQNLSASRPQDRQFILSSKKLLLSDSGFYLCAWSYHTGVYNSPLHFGNGTRLTVT.

The V and J genes are TRBV9 and TRBJ2-7; TRBD1 might be the D (6 bases). The length of the CDR3 is 14 residues. The V end lost 4 bases, the J end lost 2 bases, and 13 bases lay between the germline ends. Germline V gene lookup returns CDR1 SGDLS and CDR2 YYNGEE. This chain's CDR3 is CASSLRDIPYEQYF. CDR3 DNA: TGTGCCAGCAGCCTCCGGGACATACCCTACGAGCAGTACTTC.

The chain couples TRBV5-8 to TRBJ2-5; 12 bases fit TRBD2. V lost 0 bases and J lost 3; bases outside the gene matches: 6. In germline, CDR1 is SGHTS, CDR2 YDEGEE. This CDR3 region has 17 residues. The CDR3 region is CASSLEVLAGGKETQYF. The CDR3 DNA follows: TGTGCCAGCAGCTTGGAGGTACTAGCGGGGGGAAAAGAGACCCAGTACTTC.

This chain connects TRBV2 to TRBJ2-3; 7 bases agree with TRBD2. Germline-derived CDR1 and CDR2 are SNHLY and FYNNEI. The ends lost 4 bases at V and 6 bases at J; junction bases unmatched: 4. This CDR3 spans 13 amino acids. DNA for the CDR3: TGTGCCAGCAGTGTCGGGGGAGGGGATACGCAGTATTTT. It encodes CASSVGGGDTQYF.